This TCR beta chain is drawn from a study of beta chain features in type 1 diabetes (dated by TCRdb to 2017 to 2018). Regarding the research as a whole: Mean age, gender distribution, total cell number and subset yield were not different between patients and healthy donors. A total of under 120,000,000 sorted cells were examined across all samples, and RNA yield correlated strongly with the number of cells per subset. The study compared the TCRB repertoires of sorted circulating CD4+ T cell subsets in recently diagnosed type 1 diabetes patients with those in matched healthy donors. Regulatory and stem cell-like memory subsets were isolated from only 8 patients and roughly 8 healthy donors, whereas naive and central memory subsets came from all 28 donors.

Results the study describes overall, beyond this receptor: HLA sub-analyses involved small numbers of individuals, so any influence of HLA type on TCRB rearrangement remained unresolved. Because cDNA was sequenced instead of genomic DNA, activated cells with high expression could be over-represented, although the groups did not differ in activation or CD3 levels. Patients with type 1 diabetes made fewer insertions and deleted more nucleotides at VDJ recombination sites, implying thymic rearrangement abnormalities. PCR might favor shorter templates, but patient and control samples were amplified and corrected together, so any skew would affect both groups equally. A moderate but significant shortening of TCRB CDR3 length was observed in type 1 diabetes patients in all four CD4+ subsets. Naive, central memory and regulatory TCRB repertoires appeared to be more similar among patients than among healthy donors.

All of the isolated RNA was reverse transcribed with the High Capacity cDNA Reverse Transcription Kit, so expressed TCRB transcripts were sequenced. Deep immunoSEQ sequencing was performed on naive, central memory and regulatory T cell samples, with an average of roughly 3.5 million total reads per sample. After sorted cells were lysed in RLT buffer, RNA was extracted with DNase-treated RNeasy Micro or Mini kits, with the choice depending on cell number. Each cell subset was processed on its own to prevent cross-contamination, while patient and healthy donor samples were processed together. The immunoSEQ multiplex PCR was used to amplify TCRB sequences from cDNA, generating 87-bp fragments that spanned the CDR3 region. Sequencing of the amplicons was performed on the Illumina HiSeq platform. The authors' analysis ran thus. Synthetic template baselines were used to correct PCR bias computationally, reads within Hamming distance 2 were collapsed, and singletons that could not be merged were discarded. Reads were aligned to IMGT to assign V, D and J genes, CDR3 length, and insertions or deletions at six rearrangement sites. Clonotype counts were normalized to sorted cell number within each subset before computing true diversity and Gini coefficients with the tcR R package. The overlap coefficient, calculated on TCRB nucleotide sequences, was used to measure repertoire sharing. Out-of-frame TCRB sequences from naive cells were analyzed as a proxy for the pre-selection repertoire. TCRdb's version of the immuneACCESS table is confined to in-frame rearrangements and falls short of the full clone set. An unresolved V gene accounts for under half of the shortfall where checked; the remainder is of unknown origin. V, J and clone size are those of that table, while D and trimming were read from the DNA. The sample includes around 690,000 clones, with over 10% observed a single time. The ten largest clones take up roughly 0.11% of the sample.

Each donor gave one peripheral blood draw, averaging roughly 0.11 L, which was collected into heparinised tubes. Using a panel that included CD45RO, CCR7, CD25, CD127, CD95 and CD27, naive, central memory, regulatory and stem cell-like memory CD4+ T cells were sorted on a BD FACSAria II. All sorted populations exceeded 95% purity. PBMCs were isolated right away by Lymphoprep density gradient centrifugation and were stained directly, without culture. Samples were stained and sorted in pairs, with one healthy donor and one patient per experiment, so that batch effects were minimized. About this clone itself: Its antigen remains unidentified. It has no much larger one-base neighbor in the sample; base qualities were not kept.

Sequenced: naive CD4+ T cells from blood. The intended sense of this specimen's cell subset or site label: true naive CD4+ T cells. The TCR sequence derives from a man aged 25-45 years with type 1 diabetes.

CDR3 region: CASSIAAGDTDTQYF. The bases are TGTGCCAGTAGTATAGCAGCGGGAGACACAGATACGCAGTATTTT. Rearrangement joined TRBV19 to TRBJ2-3, and 8 bases in between align with TRBD2. CDR1 and CDR2 were assigned from the germline V gene (reference sequence) as LNHDA and SQIVND. Unmatched junction bases come to 2, with V trimmed by 1 base and J by 2 bases. The CDR3 runs 15 amino acids, cysteine and phenylalanine included. Just CDR3 DNA is preserved here, 45 bases in frame from base 1.